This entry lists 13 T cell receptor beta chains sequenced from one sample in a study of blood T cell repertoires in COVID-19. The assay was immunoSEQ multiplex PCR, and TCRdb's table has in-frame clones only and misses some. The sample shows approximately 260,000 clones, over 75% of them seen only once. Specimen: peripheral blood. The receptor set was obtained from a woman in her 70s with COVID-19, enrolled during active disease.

CDR3 nucleotide sequence: TGTGCCAGCTCACCACCTGTGAGCGTAAGCTACGAGCAGTACTTC. Its translation is CASSPPVSVSYEQYF. The gene calls are TRBV18 and TRBJ2-7; D uncertain. Germline V gene data show CDR1 as KGHSH and CDR2 as LQKENI. The CDR3 is made up of 15 amino acids. V was trimmed by 0 bases and J by 3 bases, leaving 12 bases between them.

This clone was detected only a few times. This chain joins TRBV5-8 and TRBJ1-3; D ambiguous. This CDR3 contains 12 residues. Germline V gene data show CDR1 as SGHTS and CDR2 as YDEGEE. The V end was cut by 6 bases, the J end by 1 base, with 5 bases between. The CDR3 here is CASTSSGNTIYF. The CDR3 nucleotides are TGTGCCAGCACCTCGTCTGGAAACACCATATATTTT. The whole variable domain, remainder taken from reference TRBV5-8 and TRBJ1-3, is EAGVTQSPTHLIKTRGQQATLRCSPISGHTSVYWYQQALGLGLQFLLWYDEGEERNRGNFPPRFSGRQFPNYSSELNVNALELEDSALYLCASTSSGNTIYFGEGSWLTVV.

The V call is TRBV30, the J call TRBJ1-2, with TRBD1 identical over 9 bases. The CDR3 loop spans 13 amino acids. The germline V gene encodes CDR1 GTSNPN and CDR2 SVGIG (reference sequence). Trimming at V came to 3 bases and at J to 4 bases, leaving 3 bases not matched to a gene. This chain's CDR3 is CAWSPDRGYGYTF. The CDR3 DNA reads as TGTGCCTGGAGCCCGGACAGGGGCTATGGCTACACCTTC. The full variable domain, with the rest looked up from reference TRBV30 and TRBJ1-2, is SQTIHQWPATLVQPVGSPLSLECTVEGTSNPNLYWYRQAAGRGLQLLFYSVGIGQISSEVPQNLSASRPQDRQFILSSKKLLLSDSGFYLCAWSPDRGYGYTFGSGTRLTVV.

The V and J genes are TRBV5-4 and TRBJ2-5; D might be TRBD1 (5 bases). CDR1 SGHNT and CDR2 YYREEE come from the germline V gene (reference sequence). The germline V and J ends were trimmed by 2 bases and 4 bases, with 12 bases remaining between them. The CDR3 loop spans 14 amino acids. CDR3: CASSLGAGTETQYF. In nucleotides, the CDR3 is TGTGCCAGCAGCTTAGGGGCAGGAACAGAGACCCAGTACTTC.

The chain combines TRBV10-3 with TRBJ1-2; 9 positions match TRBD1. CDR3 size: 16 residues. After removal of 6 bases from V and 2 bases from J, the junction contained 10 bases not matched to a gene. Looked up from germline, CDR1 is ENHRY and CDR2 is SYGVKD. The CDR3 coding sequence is TGTGCCATCAGCACCGGGACAGGGCAACTCAACTATGGCTACACCTTC. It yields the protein CAISTGTGQLNYGYTF.

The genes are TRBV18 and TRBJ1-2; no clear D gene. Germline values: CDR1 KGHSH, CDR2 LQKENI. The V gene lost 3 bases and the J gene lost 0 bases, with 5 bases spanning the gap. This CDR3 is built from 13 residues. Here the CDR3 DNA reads TGTGCCAGCTCACCGACAACTAACTATGGCTACACCTTC. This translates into CASSPTTNYGYTF.

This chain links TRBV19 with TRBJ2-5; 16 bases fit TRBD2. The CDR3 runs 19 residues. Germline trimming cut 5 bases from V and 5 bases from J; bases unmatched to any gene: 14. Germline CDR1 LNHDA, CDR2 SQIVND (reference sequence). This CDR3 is CASSPGTSGRALFRETQYF. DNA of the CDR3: TGTGCCAGTAGTCCAGGGACTAGCGGGAGGGCCCTCTTTCGCGAGACCCAGTACTTC.

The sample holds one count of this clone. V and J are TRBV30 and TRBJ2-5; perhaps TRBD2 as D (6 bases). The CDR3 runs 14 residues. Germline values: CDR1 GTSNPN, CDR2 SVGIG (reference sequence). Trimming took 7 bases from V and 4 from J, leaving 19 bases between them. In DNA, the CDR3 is TGTGCCTACTCACGGGACTCCTTGGGAGAGACCCAGTACTTC. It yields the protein CAYSRDSLGETQYF.

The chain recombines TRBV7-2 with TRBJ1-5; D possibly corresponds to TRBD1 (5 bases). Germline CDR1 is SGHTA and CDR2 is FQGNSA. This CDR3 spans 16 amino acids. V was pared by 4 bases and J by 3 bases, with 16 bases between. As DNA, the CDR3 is TGTGCCAGCAGCTGGGACCGGGCGGGATACAATCAGCCCCAGCATTTT. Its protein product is CASSWDRAGYNQPQHF.

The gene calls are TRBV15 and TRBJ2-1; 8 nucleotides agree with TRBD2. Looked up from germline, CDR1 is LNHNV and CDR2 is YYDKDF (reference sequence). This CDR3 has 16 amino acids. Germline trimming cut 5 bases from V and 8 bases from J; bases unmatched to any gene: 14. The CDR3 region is CATSRPTSGSMDEQFF. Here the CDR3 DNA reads TGTGCCACCAGCCGCCCAACAAGCGGGAGTATGGATGAGCAGTTCTTC. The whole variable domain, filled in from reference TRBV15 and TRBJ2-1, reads DAMVIQNPRYQVTQFGKPVTLSCSQTLNHNVMYWYQQKSSQAPKLLFHYYDKDFNNEADTPDNFQSRRPNTSFCFLDIRSPGLGDTAMYLCATSRPTSGSMDEQFFGPGTRLTVL.

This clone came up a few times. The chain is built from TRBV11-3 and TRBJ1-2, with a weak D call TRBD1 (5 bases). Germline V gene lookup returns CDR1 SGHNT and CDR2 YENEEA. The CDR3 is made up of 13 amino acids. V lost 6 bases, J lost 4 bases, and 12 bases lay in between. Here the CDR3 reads CASRSGDSYGYTF. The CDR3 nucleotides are TGTGCCAGCAGATCTGGAGACAGCTATGGCTACACCTTC.

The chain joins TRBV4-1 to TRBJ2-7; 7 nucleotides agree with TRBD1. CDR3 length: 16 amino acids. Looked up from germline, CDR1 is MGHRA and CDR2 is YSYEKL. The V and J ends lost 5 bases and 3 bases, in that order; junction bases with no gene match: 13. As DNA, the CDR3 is TGCGCCAGCAGCTCCCGCGTAGGGGGCCTCAACTACGAGCAGTACTTC. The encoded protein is CASSSRVGGLNYEQYF.

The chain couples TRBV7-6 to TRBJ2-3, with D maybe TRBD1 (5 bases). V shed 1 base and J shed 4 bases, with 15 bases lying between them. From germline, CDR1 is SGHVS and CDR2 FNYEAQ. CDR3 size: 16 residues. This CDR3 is CASSLVGAGSPDTQYF. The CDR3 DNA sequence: TGTGCCAGCAGCTTAGTTGGGGCCGGATCCCCAGATACGCAGTATTTT.